The T cell receptor beta chain described here comes from a study of blood T cell repertoires in COVID-19. Study as a whole: Acute-phase and convalescent COVID-19 samples originated in the United States, Italy and Spain. T cells, B-cell-depleted T cells, or PBMCs provided the cDNA or gDNA that served as material.

The CDR3 runs 12 residues. V was shortened by 4 bases and J by 5 bases, with 9 bases between the two germline ends. The germline gives CDR1 SGHRS, CDR2 YFSETQ. Per the study methods: Cell counts per sample came from amplifying reference gene primers. Method: immunoSEQ multiplex PCR; TCRdb's copy keeps in-frame clones and lacks some. V and J calls and clone size come straight from that table; D and trimming were deduced from the DNA. The sample has around 100,000 clones, approximately 90% seen once. The gene calls are TRBV5-1 and TRBJ1-1; tentatively, D is TRBD1 (5 bases). This clonotype originated in an elderly woman with acute or convalescent COVID-19. Sequencing used peripheral blood. CDR3 region: CASSPEGTEAFF. Here the CDR3 DNA reads TGCGCCAGCAGCCCGGAGGGGACTGAAGCTTTCTTT.